Below, 24 T cell receptor beta chains from the same sample are listed, as sequenced in a study of cytomegalovirus exposure and HLA in healthy donors. In the PCR, 60 Vbeta and 13 Jbeta primers were used. The protocol was immunoSEQ multiplex PCR, while the TCRdb copy is restricted to in-frame clones and leaves out a portion. The sample records some 80,000 clones, 70% to 80% being singletons. The sample comprised PBMCs. Source of these receptors: a man over 45 in good health and CMV-seronegative.

This clone has a handful of counts. This chain connects TRBV5-1 to TRBJ2-7; weak D call: TRBD2 (5 bases). Germline V gene data show CDR1 as SGHRS and CDR2 as YFSETQ. The V end was cut by 5 bases, the J end by 2 bases, with 11 bases between. CDR3 length equals 13 residues. CDR3 amino acids: CASSRTGAYEQYF. In DNA form, the CDR3 reads TGCGCCAGCAGTCGGACCGGGGCCTACGAGCAGTACTTC.

As for this clone: Other nucleotide sequences in the sample specify the same CDR3. V and J are TRBV6-6 and TRBJ1-5; unclear D gene. From germline, CDR1 is MNHNY and CDR2 SVGAGI (reference sequence). V was pared by 4 bases and J by 2 bases, with 12 bases between. The CDR3 sequence is 15 residues long. The chain's CDR3 is CASSSSGVGNQPQHF. The CDR3 region has the DNA TGTGCCAGCAGTTCGTCGGGAGTCGGCAATCAGCCCCAGCATTTT.

The rearrangement uses TRBV21-1 and TRBJ2-3; the table names TRBD1, a call not compared with the DNA. TRBV21-1 is shown as a pseudogene. The CDR3 spans 15 residues. CDR3 protein: CASSKKGQGTDTQYF. The CDR3 DNA follows: TGTGCCAGCAGCAAGAAGGGACAGGGAACAGATACGCAGTATTTT.

J is TRBJ1-3 and V is TRBV6-5; D is undetermined. Deletions cut 3 bases from V and 0 bases from J, with 12 bases between. Germline CDR1 reads MNHEY; CDR2 reads SVGAGI. The CDR3 spans 16 residues. The CDR3 nucleotides are TGTGCCAGCAGTTATTCTTACAGAAGCTCTGGAAACACCATATATTTT. Protein product: CASSYSYRSSGNTIYF.

The rearrangement uses TRBV27 and TRBJ2-1, with D possibly TRBD1 on 7 matching bases. The CDR3 has 16 residues. V was cut by 6 bases and J by 8 bases, with 23 bases left in between. Germline values: CDR1 MNHEY, CDR2 SMNVEV (reference sequence). CDR3 nucleotides: TGTGCCAGCAGAAACCCGCGGAGGGGGCCGGCCGATGAGCAGTTCTTC. Its translation: CASRNPRRGPADEQFF.

The J gene is TRBJ1-2, the V gene TRBV30, with 7 nucleotides matching TRBD1. CDR1 is GTSNPN and CDR2 is SVGIG in the germline V gene (reference sequence). V shed 3 bases and J 8 bases; nucleotides not matched to a gene: 15. The length of the CDR3 is 15 residues. The CDR3 spells CAWRAGRGQYWGYTF. As DNA, the CDR3 is TGTGCCTGGAGGGCGGGAAGGGGACAGTATTGGGGCTACACCTTC.

The genes are TRBV15 and TRBJ2-5; the D gene is possibly TRBD2 (6 bases). The CDR3 is 14 residues long. V was clipped by 5 bases and J by 5 bases, with 15 bases between them. Looked up from germline, CDR1 is LNHNV and CDR2 is YYDKDF (reference sequence). The CDR3 DNA reads TGTGCCACCAGCGGCCGTGGGGGGTCGGAGACCCAGTACTTC. Amino acids: CATSGRGGSETQYF.

The chain links TRBV2 to TRBJ2-3, with a weak D call TRBD2 (6 bases). Trimming shortened V by 5 bases and J by 4 bases, and 10 bases separated the two germline ends. Germline V lookup: CDR1 SNHLY, CDR2 FYNNEI. The CDR3 length is 13 residues. As DNA, the CDR3 is TGTGCCAGCAGTTGGAGGGCGGCAGATACGCAGTATTTT. Protein sequence: CASSWRAADTQYF.

This clone was counted ten times or more. J is TRBJ2-7 and V is TRBV5-4, with 8 bases aligning to TRBD1. The CDR3 spans 14 residues. CDR1 and CDR2 from the germline V gene are SGHNT and YYREEE (reference sequence). V shed 3 bases, J shed 6 bases, and the junction held 8 bases outside the gene matches. The CDR3 sequence: CASSSDRVASEQYF. The CDR3 region has the DNA TGTGCCAGCAGCTCGGACAGGGTTGCCTCCGAGCAGTACTTC.

The V gene is TRBV18, the J gene TRBJ1-4; TRBD1 aligns across 9 bases. Germline CDR1 is KGHSH and CDR2 is LQKENI. The CDR3 runs to 17 residues. The V and J ends lost 1 base and 0 bases, in that order; junction bases with no gene match: 3. The CDR3 coding sequence is TGTGCCAGCTCACCACTCGGGACAGGGTCAACTAATGAAAAACTGTTTTTT. This translates into CASSPLGTGSTNEKLFF.

The rearrangement joins TRBV6-5 to TRBJ2-1; D is unresolved. The length of the CDR3 is 12 residues. V was pared by 7 bases and J by 2 bases, with 6 bases between. CDR1 and CDR2 from the germline V gene are MNHEY and SVGAGI. The DNA of the CDR3 is TGTGCCAGCATTATTCCCTACAATGAGCAGTTCTTC. Its translation: CASIIPYNEQFF.

Details on this clone: One end of the junction does not line up with germline, which may come from a read error. The chain is built from TRBV7-9 and TRBJ2-7; 7 nucleotides agree with TRBD2. The CDR3 length is 12 residues. Germline values: CDR1 SEHNR, CDR2 FQNEAQ (reference sequence). This chain's CDR3 is CSSSRDYGEQYF. The CDR3 coding sequence is TGTTCCAGCAGCCGGGACTACGGCGAGCAGTACTTC.

Only one count was recorded for this clone. Sequence at one end of the junction differs from germline and may be a read error. This chain joins TRBV7-7 and TRBJ2-5; 9 bases line up with TRBD2. The CDR3 sequence is 15 residues long. CDR1 is SSHAT and CDR2 is FNYEAQ in the germline V gene (reference sequence). The CDR3: CASSRGRGGQETQYF. Written as DNA, the CDR3 is TGTGCTAGCAGCCGAGGGCGGGGGGGGCAAGAGACCCAGTACTTC.

The chain uses TRBV6-5 and TRBJ1-2; a weak D match, TRBD1 (6 bases). The V end lost 5 bases, the J end lost 2 bases, and 12 bases lay between the germline ends. CDR1 is MNHEY, CDR2 SVGAGI, per germline. The CDR3 length is 14 residues. This CDR3 is CASSGPGTNYGYTF. The DNA for the CDR3 is TGTGCCAGCAGTGGACCCGGGACAAACTATGGCTACACCTTC.

V usage is TRBV6-5 and J usage is TRBJ1-6, with D possibly matching TRBD1 (6 bases). This CDR3 spans 13 amino acids. Trimming stripped 6 bases from V and 9 bases from J, with 12 bases between. Germline CDR1 is MNHEY and CDR2 is SVGAGI. CDR3 nucleotides: TGTGCCAGCAGCCGGACAGTCTCTTCACCCCTCCACTTT. This translates into CASSRTVSSPLHF.

The chain has TRBV25-1 and TRBJ2-6; the D is unclear. The CDR3 consists of 16 residues. CDR1 is MGHDK, CDR2 SYGVNS, per germline. The ends were cut back, 5 bases at V and 1 base at J, with 12 bases in the middle. The CDR3 region has the DNA TGTGCCAGCAGTTCGCAGGTCCGATCTGGGGCCAACGTCCTGACTTTC. It yields the protein CASSSQVRSGANVLTF.

The chain has TRBV10-3 and TRBJ1-1, with 10 bases matching TRBD1. The CDR3 runs 15 residues. J gave up 5 bases and V 5 bases, and 8 bases lay outside the gene matches. Germline CDR1 is ENHRY and CDR2 is SYGVKD. The CDR3 region is CAISPRTGGKTEAFF. CDR3 coding DNA: TGTGCCATCAGTCCCCGGACAGGGGGGAAGACTGAAGCTTTCTTT.

The J gene is TRBJ1-6, the V gene TRBV18; D may be TRBD1 (6 bases). The germline CDR1 and CDR2 sequences are KGHSH and LQKENI. Trimming took off 3 bases at V and 8 bases at J, with 17 bases between the two ends. The CDR3 contains 16 residues. The CDR3 DNA sequence: TGTGCCAGCTCACCTCAGGACAGATCAATAGATTCACCCCTCCACTTT. As protein: CASSPQDRSIDSPLHF.

This chain uses TRBV14 with TRBJ2-5; 11 bases are shared with TRBD2. V trimming: 6 bases; J trimming: 10 bases; junction bases outside the gene matches: 7. Germline CDR1 is SGHDN and CDR2 is FVKESK. The CDR3 is 13 amino acids. The chain's CDR3 is CASSLAGGSIQYF. The DNA of the CDR3 is TGTGCCAGCAGTCTAGCGGGGGGTAGTATCCAGTACTTC.

The chain links TRBV13 to TRBJ2-7; tentative D call: TRBD1 (7 bases). The CDR3 runs 15 residues. Germline CDR1 reads PRHDT; CDR2 reads FYEKMQ (reference sequence). Trimming left V 5 bases short and J 5 bases short, with 19 bases between. The DNA for the CDR3 is TGTGCCAGCAGCACAAACCACAGGGGCGGGAACGAGCAGTACTTC. Its translation: CASSTNHRGGNEQYF.

This chain links TRBV10-3 with TRBJ2-1, with TRBD2 matching over 8 bases. Germline CDR1 and CDR2: ENHRY and SYGVKD. The length of the CDR3 is 15 residues. V shed 11 bases, J shed 5 bases, and the junction held 14 bases outside the gene matches. The CDR3 here is CAVAPRAGGNNEQFF. As DNA, the CDR3 is TGTGCCGTAGCCCCCCGGGCGGGGGGAAACAATGAGCAGTTCTTC.

This clone has more than one count but fewer than ten. V gene TRBV6-5 combines with J gene TRBJ1-4; D remains unclear. The CDR3 loop spans 14 amino acids. Germline V CDR1 and CDR2: MNHEY, SVGAGI. V was shortened by 6 bases and J by 8 bases, with 16 bases between the two germline ends. The CDR3 reads CASSNEPRREKLFF. In nucleotides, the CDR3 is TGTGCCAGCAGCAACGAACCAAGGAGAGAAAAACTGTTTTTT.

The sample holds a few counts of this clone. The gene calls are TRBV4-1 and TRBJ2-1; 10 positions agree with TRBD2. Germline V CDR1 and CDR2: MGHRA, YSYEKL. Germline trimming cut 2 bases from V and 0 bases from J; bases unmatched to any gene: 4. The CDR3 has 17 residues. The CDR3 region is CASSQPSGGSSYNEQFF. CDR3 nucleotide sequence: TGCGCCAGCAGCCAACCTAGCGGGGGCAGCTCCTACAATGAGCAGTTCTTC.

The chain couples TRBV7-2 to TRBJ2-3, with 10 bases aligning to TRBD2. The CDR3 length is 16 residues. The junction had 3 bases not matched to a gene; V was cut back by 3 bases and J by 0 bases. Germline CDR1 reads SGHTA; CDR2 reads FQGNSA. For the CDR3, the DNA is TGTGCCAGCAGCTTGATAGCGGGGGGTAGCACAGATACGCAGTATTTT. It encodes CASSLIAGGSTDTQYF.